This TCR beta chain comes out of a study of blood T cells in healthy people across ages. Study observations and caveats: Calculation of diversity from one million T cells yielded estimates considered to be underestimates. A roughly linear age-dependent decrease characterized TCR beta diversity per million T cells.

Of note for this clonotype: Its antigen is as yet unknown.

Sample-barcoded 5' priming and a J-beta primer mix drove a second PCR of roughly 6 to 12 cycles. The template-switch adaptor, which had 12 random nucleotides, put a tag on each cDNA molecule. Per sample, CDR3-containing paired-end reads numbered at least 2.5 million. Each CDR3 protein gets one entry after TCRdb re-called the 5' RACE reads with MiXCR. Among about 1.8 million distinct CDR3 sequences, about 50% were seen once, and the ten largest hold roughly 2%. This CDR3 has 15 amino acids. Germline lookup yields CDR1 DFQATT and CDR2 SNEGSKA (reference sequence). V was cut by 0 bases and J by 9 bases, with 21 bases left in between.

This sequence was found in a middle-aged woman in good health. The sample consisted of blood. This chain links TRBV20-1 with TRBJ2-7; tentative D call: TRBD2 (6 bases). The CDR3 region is CSARDGTGRRVGQYF. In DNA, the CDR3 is TGCAGTGCTAGAGATGGAACGGGGAGGAGAGTAGGGCAGTACTTC.